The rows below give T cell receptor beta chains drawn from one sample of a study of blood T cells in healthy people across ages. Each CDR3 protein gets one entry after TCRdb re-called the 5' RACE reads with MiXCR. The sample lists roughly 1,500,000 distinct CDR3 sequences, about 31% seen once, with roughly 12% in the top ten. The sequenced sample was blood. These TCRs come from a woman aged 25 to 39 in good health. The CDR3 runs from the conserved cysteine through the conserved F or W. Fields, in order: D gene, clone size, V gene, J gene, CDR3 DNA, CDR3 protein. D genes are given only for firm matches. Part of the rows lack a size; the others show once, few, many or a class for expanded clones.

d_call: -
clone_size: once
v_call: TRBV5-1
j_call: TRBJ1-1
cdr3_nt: TGCGCCAGCAAGGGTTGGGGGAATGAAGCTTTCTTT
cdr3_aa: CASKGWGNEAFF

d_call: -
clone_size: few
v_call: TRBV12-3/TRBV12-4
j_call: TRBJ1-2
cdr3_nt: TGTGCCAGCAGGGATCCCCATGGCTACACCTTC
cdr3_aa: CASRDPHGYTF

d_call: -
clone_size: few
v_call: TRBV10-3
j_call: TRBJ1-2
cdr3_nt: TGTGCCATCTTAGCCGGGGTAAACTATGGCTACACCTTC
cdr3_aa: CAILAGVNYGYTF

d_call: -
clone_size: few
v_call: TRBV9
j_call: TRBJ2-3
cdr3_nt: TGTGCCAGCAGCGCTGGGACCTTGGGCACAGATACGCAGTATTTT
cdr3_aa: CASSAGTLGTDTQYF

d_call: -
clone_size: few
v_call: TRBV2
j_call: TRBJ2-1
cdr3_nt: TGTGCCAGCAGTGAACTAGGCGTAGGGCAGTTCTTC
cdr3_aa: CASSELGVGQFF

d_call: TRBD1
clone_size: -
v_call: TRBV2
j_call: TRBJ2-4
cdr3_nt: TGTGCCAGCAGTGAAGAACATGGAGGGACAGGGAGCATTCAGTACTTC
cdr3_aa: CASSEEHGGTGSIQYF

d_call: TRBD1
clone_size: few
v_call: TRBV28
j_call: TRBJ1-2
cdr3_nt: TGTGCCAGCAGTACCCGGGACAGGGTCGACTATGGCTACACCTTC
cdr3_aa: CASSTRDRVDYGYTF

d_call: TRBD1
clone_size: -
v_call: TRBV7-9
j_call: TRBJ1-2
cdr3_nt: TGTGCCAGCAGCTCCACCGGGACAGGGTATTATGGCTACACCTTC
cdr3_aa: CASSSTGTGYYGYTF

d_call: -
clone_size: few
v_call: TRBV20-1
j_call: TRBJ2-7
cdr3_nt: TGCAGTGCTAGAGGGGGGAACAGGATCCCCTACGAGCAGTACTTC
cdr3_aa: CSARGGNRIPYEQYF

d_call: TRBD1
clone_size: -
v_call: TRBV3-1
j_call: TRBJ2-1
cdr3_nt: TGTGCCAGCAGCTACTGGGGACAGGGGAACAATGAGCAGTTCTTC
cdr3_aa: CASSYWGQGNNEQFF

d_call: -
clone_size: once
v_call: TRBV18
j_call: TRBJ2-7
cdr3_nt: TGTGCCAGCTCAGCGGAGGGGGGAAAATACGAGCAGTACTTC
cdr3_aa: CASSAEGGKYEQYF

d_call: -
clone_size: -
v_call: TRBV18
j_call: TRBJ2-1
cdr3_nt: TGTGCCAGCTCACCACCAACCGGGACGGAGAACTACAAGGAGCAGTTCTTC
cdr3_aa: CASSPPTGTENYKEQFF

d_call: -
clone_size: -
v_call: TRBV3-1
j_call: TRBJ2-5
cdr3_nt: TGTGCCAGCAGCCTAAGAGGGACGGGAGAAGAGACCCAGTACTTC
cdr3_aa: CASSLRGTGEETQYF

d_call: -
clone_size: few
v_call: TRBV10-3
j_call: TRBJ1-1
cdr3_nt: TGTGCCACCGGTGCGGGGGCGTCAAGGAAGAACGCTGAAGCTTTCTTT
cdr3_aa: CATGAGASRKNAEAFF

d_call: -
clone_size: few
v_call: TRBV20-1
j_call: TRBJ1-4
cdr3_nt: TGCGGTGCTAGAGGGCCGGTCTGGCCCAGGGACGAAAAACTGTTTTTT
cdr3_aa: CGARGPVWPRDEKLFF

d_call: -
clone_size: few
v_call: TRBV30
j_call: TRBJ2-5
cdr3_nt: TGTGCCTGGAGTGTTTCCACGGGGGGCGGATGGGAGACCCAGTACTTC
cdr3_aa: CAWSVSTGGGWETQYF

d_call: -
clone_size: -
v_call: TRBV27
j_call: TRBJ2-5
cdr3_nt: TGTGCCAGCAGTTTATCCGCTGAATTTATGAGGACCCAGTACTTC
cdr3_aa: CASSLSAEFMRTQYF

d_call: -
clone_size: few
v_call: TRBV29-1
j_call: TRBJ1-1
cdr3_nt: TGCAGCGCCTATGGGGGCGAATATGAGAGTGAAGCTTTCTTT
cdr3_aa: CSAYGGEYESEAFF

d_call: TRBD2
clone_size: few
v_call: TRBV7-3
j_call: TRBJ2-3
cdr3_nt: TGTGCCAGCAGCTTAACGTCTCGAGGACTAGCGGGATCGGGGGGCACAGATACGCAGTATTTT
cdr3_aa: CASSLTSRGLAGSGGTDTQYF

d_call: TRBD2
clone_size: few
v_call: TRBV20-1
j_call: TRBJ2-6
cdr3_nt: TGCAGTGCTAGAGAGGCGGCGGGAGGGCCTATCCCTGGGGCCAACGTCCTGACTTTC
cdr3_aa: CSAREAAGGPIPGANVLTF

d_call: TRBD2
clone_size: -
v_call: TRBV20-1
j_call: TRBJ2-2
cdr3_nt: TGCAGTGCTAGAGATACTAGCGAGGGAGGGACCGGGGAGCTGTTTTTT
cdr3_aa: CSARDTSEGGTGELFF

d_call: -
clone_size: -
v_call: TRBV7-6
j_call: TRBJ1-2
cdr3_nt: TGTGCCAGCAGCTACCACGGGGGCGATGGCTACACCTTC
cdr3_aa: CASSYHGGDGYTF

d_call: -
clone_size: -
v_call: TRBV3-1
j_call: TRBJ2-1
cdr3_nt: TGTGCCAGCAGCCAAGTCTTATCCAGCCCCTCTTACAATGAGCAGTTCTTC
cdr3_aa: CASSQVLSSPSYNEQFF

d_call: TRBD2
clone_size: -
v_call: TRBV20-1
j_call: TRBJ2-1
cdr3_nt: TGCAGTGCGAGACCGGGGGAGGGCTCCTACAATGAGCGGTTCTTC
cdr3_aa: CSARPGEGSYNERFF

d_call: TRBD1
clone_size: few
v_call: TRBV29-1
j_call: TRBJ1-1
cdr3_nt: TGCAGCGTTGAAAGGCGGTCGACAGGGGCAAGGACTGAAGCTTTCTTT
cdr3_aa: CSVERRSTGARTEAFF

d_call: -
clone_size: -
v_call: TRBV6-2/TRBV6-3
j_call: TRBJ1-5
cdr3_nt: TGTGCCAGCAGCTATGGACCCTATAGCAATCAGCCCCAGCATTTT
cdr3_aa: CASSYGPYSNQPQHF

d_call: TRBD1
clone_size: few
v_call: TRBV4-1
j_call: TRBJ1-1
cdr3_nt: TGCGCCAGCAGCCCCCCGGACAGGGACAAGTACACTGAAGCTTTCTTT
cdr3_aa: CASSPPDRDKYTEAFF